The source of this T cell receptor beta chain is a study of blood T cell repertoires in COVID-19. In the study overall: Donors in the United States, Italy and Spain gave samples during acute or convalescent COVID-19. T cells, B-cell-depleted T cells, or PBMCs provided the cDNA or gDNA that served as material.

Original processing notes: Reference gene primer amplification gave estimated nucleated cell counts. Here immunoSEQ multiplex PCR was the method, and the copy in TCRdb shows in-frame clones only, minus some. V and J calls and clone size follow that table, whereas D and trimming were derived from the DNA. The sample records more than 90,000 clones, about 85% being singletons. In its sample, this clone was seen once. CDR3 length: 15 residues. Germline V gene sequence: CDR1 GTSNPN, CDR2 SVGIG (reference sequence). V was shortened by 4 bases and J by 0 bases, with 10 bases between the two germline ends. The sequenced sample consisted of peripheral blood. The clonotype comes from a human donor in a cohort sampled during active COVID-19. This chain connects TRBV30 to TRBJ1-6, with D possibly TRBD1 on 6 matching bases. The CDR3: CAWTKDSSYNSPLHF. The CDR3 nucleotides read TGTGCCTGGACCAAGGACAGCTCCTATAATTCACCCCTCCACTTT.